These 21 T cell receptor beta chains share one sample of origin, sequenced in a study of response to subunit inactivated influenza vaccine. TCRdb reanalysed the RT-PCR reads using MiXCR and keeps one entry per CDR3 protein. Among hundreds of thousands of distinct CDR3 sequences listed, 15% to 17% were seen once. The sequenced sample was PBMCs from blood, obtained roughly 12 days after vaccination. The receptors derive from a man aged 50 to 59 who received an inactivated influenza vaccine.

This clonotype was detected only a few times. The chain combines TRBV24-1 with TRBJ2-2, with 10 nucleotides matching TRBD1. Germline CDR1 is KGHDR and CDR2 is SFDVKD. The CDR3 is made up of 16 amino acids. V shed 5 bases and J 5 bases; nucleotides not matched to a gene: 7. Here the CDR3 DNA reads TGTGCCACCAGTGGCAGACAGGGGGCGCGGACCGGGGAGCTGTTTTTT. It encodes CATSGRQGARTGELFF.

The table lists this clonotype with a few counts. The gene calls are TRBV12-3 or TRBV12-4 and TRBJ1-2, with D perhaps matching TRBD1 (5 bases). The CDR3 has 12 residues. Trimming removed 8 bases from V and 3 bases from J, with 10 bases in between. The CDR3 nucleotides read TGTGCCAGCCTCAGGGAGTACTATGGCTACACCTTC. It codes for CASLREYYGYTF.

This clonotype was seen more than once but under ten times. V and J are TRBV4-1 and TRBJ2-1, with TRBD2 matching over 16 bases. CDR3 length: 17 residues. The J segment lost 5 bases and the V segment lost 4 bases, leaving 5 bases of the junction unmatched. Germline loops: CDR1 MGHRA, CDR2 YSYEKL. CDR3 nucleotide sequence: TGCGCCAGCAGCCTGGGACTAGCGGGGGGGCGACACAATGAGCAGTTCTTC. It translates to CASSLGLAGGRHNEQFF.

The chain joins TRBV7-2 to TRBJ1-2, with D possibly matching TRBD1 (6 bases). Germline V gene data show CDR1 as SGHTA and CDR2 as FQGNSA. The length of the CDR3 is 15 residues. V was cut by 2 bases and J by 0 bases, with 10 bases left in between. CDR3 sequence reads: CASSLRTEANYGYTF. Here the CDR3 DNA reads TGTGCCAGCAGCTTAAGGACAGAAGCTAACTATGGCTACACCTTC. Together with reference TRBV7-2 and TRBJ1-2, the CDR3 gives the full variable domain: GAGVSQSPSNKVTEKGKDVELRCDPISGHTALYWYRQSLGQGLEFLIYFQGNSAPDKSGLPSDRFSAERTGGSVSTLTIQRTQQEDSAVYLCASSLRTEANYGYTFGSGTRLTVV.

This clonotype showed up just a few times. The chain carries TRBV4-3 and TRBJ2-1, with a weak D call TRBD1 (8 bases). V shed 0 bases and J shed 7 bases, with 28 bases lying between them. The length of the CDR3 is 20 residues. Looked up from germline, CDR1 is LGHNA and CDR2 is YSLEER. CDR3 protein: CASSQDWGGPGTGLLNEQFF. The CDR3 DNA is TGCGCCAGCAGCCAAGATTGGGGGGGTCCCGGGACAGGTCTCCTAAATGAGCAGTTCTTC.

V is TRBV4-2 and J is TRBJ2-7; D gene unclear. Trimming pared 0 bases from V and 4 bases from J, leaving 19 bases between. The CDR3 runs to 17 residues. Germline V gene sequence: CDR1 LGHNA, CDR2 YNFKEQ. CDR3 region: CASSQDRTLPPIYEQYF. The CDR3, as DNA: TGTGCCAGCAGCCAAGATCGAACGCTCCCTCCAATTTACGAGCAGTACTTC.

The CDR3 region is CASRETGNANEKLFF. The DNA for the CDR3 is TGTGCCAGCAGGGAGACAGGGAACGCTAATGAAAAACTGTTTTTT. The chain recombines TRBV12-3 or TRBV12-4 with TRBJ1-4; TRBD1 matches at 7 bases. This CDR3 has 15 residues. The J segment lost 3 bases and the V segment lost 6 bases, leaving 7 bases of the junction unmatched.

This clonotype occurred a few times. The rearrangement uses TRBV6-2 or TRBV6-3 and TRBJ1-6; no reliable D call. CDR3 length equals 14 residues. Deletions cut 0 bases from V and 9 bases from J, with 9 bases between. Germline assignment: CDR1 MNHEY and CDR2 SVGEGT. Here the CDR3 reads CASSYSARGSPLHF. Here the CDR3 DNA reads TGTGCCAGCAGTTACTCCGCCAGAGGTTCACCCCTCCACTTT.

The chain carries TRBV6-2 or TRBV6-3 and TRBJ2-3; 14 nucleotides match TRBD2. This CDR3 is built from 16 residues. The junction had 6 bases not matched to a gene; V was cut back by 5 bases and J by 5 bases. The germline V gene has CDR1 MNHEY and CDR2 SVGEGT. Here the CDR3 DNA reads TGTGCCAGCAGTCCACGAGGACTAGCGGGAGGAGATACGCAGTATTTT. Residues: CASSPRGLAGGDTQYF.

The genes are TRBV18 and TRBJ1-1, with D maybe TRBD1 (6 bases). V was cut by 5 bases and J by 1 base, with 14 bases left in between. The germline V gene encodes CDR1 KGHSH and CDR2 LQKENI. The CDR3 is 15 residues long. The CDR3 protein is CASSDPGTRNTEAFF. In nucleotides, the CDR3 is TGTGCCAGCTCAGACCCCGGGACACGGAACACTGAAGCTTTCTTT.

This chain joins TRBV5-6 and TRBJ2-7, with D possibly matching TRBD2 (6 bases). The CDR3 is 21 amino acids. The V gene's germline CDR1 is SGHDT and CDR2 YYEEEE. V dropped 1 base and J dropped 0 bases, with 29 bases sitting between them. The CDR3, as DNA: TGTGCCAGCAGCTTGAATTTTTACTTCGGGCGGGGAGACCCCCCCTCCTACGAGCAGTACTTC. This codes for CASSLNFYFGRGDPPSYEQYF.

Notes on this clonotype: Germline and junction disagree at one end, which may indicate a read error. This chain joins TRBV5-6 and TRBJ2-5, with a possible D match to TRBD1 (7 bases). Germline assignment: CDR1 SGHDT and CDR2 YYEEEE. The CDR3 sequence is 13 residues long. CDR3 sequence (DNA): TGTGCCAGCAGCAGACAGGGAGGCGAGACCCAGGACTTC. Translating gives CASSRQGGETQDF.

This clonotype was seen more than once but under ten times. The chain employs TRBV28 and TRBJ2-7; unclear D gene. This CDR3 region has 12 residues. Per the germline V gene, CDR1 is MDHEN and CDR2 is SYDVKM. V was pared by 7 bases and J by 3 bases, with 10 bases between. CDR3 sequence: CASTLDFYEQYF. The CDR3 region has the DNA TGTGCCAGCACCCTCGACTTCTACGAGCAGTACTTC.

This clonotype was picked up a small number of times. The V gene is TRBV7-2, the J gene TRBJ2-2; D ambiguous. Trimming left V 2 bases short and J 16 bases short, with 14 bases between. The CDR3 sequence is 12 residues long. Germline-derived CDR1 and CDR2 are SGHTA and FQGNSA. The CDR3 nucleotides read TGTGCCAGCAGCTTACAAATAGAGCCCCCGTTTTTT. This translates into CASSLQIEPPFF.

The V gene is TRBV12-3 or TRBV12-4, the J gene TRBJ1-2; D not resolved. The CDR3 has 14 amino acids. With 5 bases removed from V and 6 bases from J, the gap between germline ends came to 16 bases. In DNA form, the CDR3 reads TGTGCCAGCAGTGTCAGCGCGGGATTCCATGGCTACACCTTC. Translated, it gives CASSVSAGFHGYTF.

V and J are TRBV7-9 and TRBJ1-4; D possibly corresponds to TRBD1 (5 bases). V lost 2 bases, J lost 6 bases, and 16 bases lay in between. CDR3 length: 16 amino acids. Germline lookup yields CDR1 SEHNR and CDR2 FQNEAQ (reference sequence). CDR3: CASSLLQRGRDEKLFF. The DNA of the CDR3 is TGTGCCAGCAGCTTACTACAAAGGGGCCGGGATGAAAAACTGTTTTTT.

This clonotype was picked up a small number of times. The V and J genes are TRBV7-9 and TRBJ2-7; D ambiguous. CDR3 length: 13 amino acids. V shed 3 bases and J shed 0 bases, with 6 bases lying between them. CDR1 and CDR2 from the germline V gene are SEHNR and FQNEAQ (reference sequence). CDR3 amino acids: CASSFTTSYEQYF. CDR3 in DNA: TGTGCCAGCAGCTTTACCACCTCCTACGAGCAGTACTTC.

This clonotype was observed a few times. The chain combines TRBV3-1 with TRBJ2-1, with D possibly being TRBD1 (6 bases). Germline V lookup: CDR1 LGHDT, CDR2 YNNKEL (reference sequence). V was cut by 3 bases and J by 3 bases, with 12 bases left in between. The CDR3 is made up of 15 amino acids. The CDR3 DNA reads as TGTGCCAGCAGCCACAACTACAGGGACTACAATGAGCAGTTCTTC. Translation gives CASSHNYRDYNEQFF.

This clonotype was observed a handful of times. V usage is TRBV7-2 and J usage is TRBJ2-3, with D possibly TRBD2 on 7 matching bases. The CDR3 length is 14 residues. Trimming took off 5 bases at V and 5 bases at J, with 14 bases between the two ends. Looked up from germline, CDR1 is SGHTA and CDR2 is FQGNSA. The CDR3 nucleotides read TGTGCCAGCAGCACGCATAGGGGGGGAGATACGCAGTATTTT. Amino acids: CASSTHRGGDTQYF.

This clonotype has at least ten counts. V gene TRBV12-3 or TRBV12-4 combines with J gene TRBJ2-1; D is undetermined. The CDR3 is made up of 14 amino acids. V lost 7 bases and J lost 0, with 10 bases in between. CDR3 protein: CASIPKSSYNEQFF. The CDR3 DNA follows: TGTGCCAGCATTCCCAAGTCCTCCTACAATGAGCAGTTCTTC.

This clonotype was picked up a small number of times. Written as DNA, the CDR3 is TGCAGTGCTAAGCCTGACAGCTCCAATGAAAAACTGTTTTTT. Translating gives CSAKPDSSNEKLFF. The V and J genes are TRBV20-1 and TRBJ1-4; maybe TRBD1 (5 bases). CDR1 is DFQATT and CDR2 is SNEGSKA in the germline V gene (reference sequence). The CDR3 extends over 14 amino acids. V was clipped by 4 bases and J by 5 bases, with 14 bases between them.